Each of the 23 T cell receptor beta chains below was sequenced from the same sample in a study of T-cell reconstitution after alpha-beta-depleted transplantation in children. Preparation of the TCRbeta library involved a method that used unique molecular identifiers. MiXCR was run by TCRdb on the PCR reads, yielding one entry per CDR3 protein. The sample comprises around 500,000 distinct CDR3 sequences, more than 20% of which are singletons, and 12% to 15% rests with the top ten. The specimen was PBMCs, mostly from graft donor cells, collected 360 days after TCRalphabeta/CD19-depleted stem cell transplant. These receptors were collected from a boy under three years old who had a stem cell transplant for acute myeloid leukemia, so the T cells may come from the graft donor.

This clonotype was seen a handful of times. J is TRBJ2-2 and V is TRBV12-3 or TRBV12-4; unclear D gene. This CDR3 comprises 19 residues. V was clipped by 2 bases and J by 4 bases, with 23 bases between them. As DNA, the CDR3 is TGTGCCAGCAGTTTAAAAAGGTCAGCTCGGGTTCCGGGCACCGGGGAGCTGTTTTTT. Its translation is CASSLKRSARVPGTGELFF.

The table lists this clonotype with a few counts. The rearrangement joins TRBV27 to TRBJ2-7, with D maybe TRBD2 (6 bases). Trimming removed 2 bases at V and 9 bases at J, with 20 bases between. CDR3 length equals 15 residues. Germline values: CDR1 MNHEY, CDR2 SMNVEV (reference sequence). CDR3 sequence (DNA): TGTGCCAGCAGTTTAATGGGGGGATCCCCTCTCCGGCAGTACTTC. Protein: CASSLMGGSPLRQYF.

This clonotype was seen a few times. This chain links TRBV20-1 with TRBJ1-1, with 7 bases fitting TRBD1. The ends lost 5 bases at V and 4 bases at J; junction bases unmatched: 10. The germline CDR1 and CDR2 sequences are DFQATT and SNEGSKA (reference sequence). The CDR3 totals 14 residues. The CDR3 loop reads CSAFPAGGGTEAFF. CDR3 coding DNA: TGCAGTGCTTTCCCGGCAGGGGGTGGCACTGAAGCTTTCTTT.

This clonotype was counted at least ten times. J is TRBJ2-1 and V is TRBV20-1; D remains ambiguous. This CDR3 spans 12 amino acids. CDR1 is DFQATT, CDR2 SNEGSKA, per germline (reference sequence). The V and J ends lost 8 bases and 9 bases respectively, with 17 bases between them. The CDR3 DNA sequence: TGCAGTTCCTCGTCTAGGGTCCCTGAGCAGTTCTTC. It encodes CSSSSRVPEQFF.

This clonotype has a count of ten or more. J is TRBJ2-2 and V is TRBV4-1, with TRBD1 identical over 11 bases. Trimming took 3 bases from V and 7 from J; bases not matched to a gene: 7. There are 16 residues in the CDR3. In germline, CDR1 is MGHRA, CDR2 YSYEKL. CDR3 protein: CASSQLGQGVFGELFF. In DNA, the CDR3 is TGCGCCAGCAGCCAGTTGGGACAGGGGGTCTTCGGGGAGCTGTTTTTT.

This clonotype was observed many times. V is TRBV7-2 and J is TRBJ1-1; possibly TRBD1 for D (6 bases). Germline CDR1 is SGHTA and CDR2 is FQGNSA. The V end lost 0 bases, the J end lost 4 bases, and 12 bases lay between the germline ends. CDR3 length: 15 residues. The CDR3 is CASSLAPGQGTEAFF. The CDR3 DNA reads TGTGCCAGCAGCTTAGCGCCGGGACAAGGCACTGAAGCTTTCTTT.

In this sample, this clonotype turned up a few times. J is TRBJ1-5 and V is TRBV24-1; D gene unclear. This CDR3 has 13 amino acids. Trimming stripped 5 bases from V and 4 bases from J, with 8 bases between. The germline CDR1 and CDR2 sequences are KGHDR and SFDVKD. This CDR3 is CATSVGLNQPQHF. The DNA of the CDR3 is TGTGCCACCAGTGTGGGATTGAATCAGCCCCAGCATTTT.

At least ten counts were recorded for this clonotype. The rearrangement joins TRBV5-1 to TRBJ2-7, with 8 bases aligning to TRBD1. J lost 0 bases, V lost 4 bases, and 6 bases had no gene match. Germline V gene data show CDR1 as SGHRS and CDR2 as YFSETQ. The length of the CDR3 is 15 residues. The CDR3 nucleotides are TGCGCCAGCAGCAACCGGGACAGGAGCTCCTACGAGCAGTACTTC. Amino acid sequence: CASSNRDRSSYEQYF.

In DNA, the CDR3 is TGTGCCAGCAACCTGGTAGCGGGGGACCCTTACGAGCAGTACTTC. It specifies CASNLVAGDPYEQYF. The rearrangement joins TRBV27 to TRBJ2-7; 9 nucleotides align to TRBD2. J gave up 4 bases and V 7 bases, and 11 bases lay outside the gene matches. The germline CDR1 and CDR2 sequences are MNHEY and SMNVEV (reference sequence). The CDR3 is 15 residues long.

This clonotype was recorded many times. This sequence joins TRBV7-2 and TRBJ2-3, with a weak D call TRBD1 (7 bases). This CDR3 is 16 amino acids long. The V end was cut by 1 base, the J end by 3 bases, with 14 bases between. The V gene's germline CDR1 is SGHTA and CDR2 FQGNSA. The CDR3 DNA sequence: TGTGCCAGCAGCTTAGGCCCCAGGGGGGCGACAGATACGCAGTATTTT. It encodes CASSLGPRGATDTQYF.

This clonotype was seen a handful of times. The V call is TRBV6-1, the J call TRBJ2-5; 7 positions match TRBD1. Germline assignment: CDR1 MNHNS and CDR2 SASEGT. After removal of 6 bases from V and 3 bases from J, the junction contained 10 bases not matched to a gene. This CDR3 is built from 15 residues. CDR3 residues: CASSPSDRRKETQYF. DNA of the CDR3: TGTGCCAGCAGCCCATCGGACAGGCGTAAAGAGACCCAGTACTTC.

This clonotype has a handful of counts. CDR3 amino acids: CASSLTGESFSPLHF. DNA for the CDR3: TGTGCCAGCAGCTTAACAGGGGAAAGTTTTTCACCCCTCCACTTT. The chain employs TRBV7-3 and TRBJ1-6; the D gene is possibly TRBD1 (5 bases). This CDR3 comprises 15 residues. Germline CDR1 and CDR2: SGHTA and FQGTGA. Trimming took off 0 bases at V and 9 bases at J, with 12 bases between the two ends.

The rearrangement uses TRBV5-1 and TRBJ2-3; no reliable D call. V was shortened by 2 bases and J by 2 bases, with 6 bases between the two germline ends. Germline loops: CDR1 SGHRS, CDR2 YFSETQ. CDR3 length: 13 amino acids. The CDR3 loop reads CASSFQNTDTQYF. CDR3 DNA: TGCGCCAGCAGCTTCCAGAACACAGATACGCAGTATTTT.

This clonotype was seen a few times. The chain couples TRBV12-3 or TRBV12-4 to TRBJ2-5, with TRBD1 as a possible D gene (5 bases). V gave up 4 bases and J gave up 3 bases, with 15 bases separating them. There are 15 residues in the CDR3. The CDR3 sequence: CASSSATASEETQYF. The CDR3 nucleotides read TGTGCCAGCAGTTCCGCGACAGCTTCAGAAGAGACCCAGTACTTC.

This clonotype was seen a few times. The rearrangement joins TRBV20-1 to TRBJ1-1, with TRBD1 as a possible D gene (5 bases). The CDR3 loop spans 15 amino acids. V was clipped by 0 bases and J by 2 bases, with 13 bases between them. Looked up from germline, CDR1 is DFQATT and CDR2 is SNEGSKA (reference sequence). The CDR3, as DNA: TGCAGTGCTAGAGATAGGGGCAATGGAAACACTGAAGCTTTCTTT. It translates to CSARDRGNGNTEAFF.

In this sample, this clonotype turned up a few times. This chain uses TRBV6-1 with TRBJ1-5; no clear D gene. V lost 2 bases to trimming and J lost 2 bases, with 10 bases between them. The CDR3 sequence is 15 residues long. Looked up from germline, CDR1 is MNHNS and CDR2 is SASEGT. CDR3 bases: TGTGCCAGCAGTGAATCCTTAAGGGGCAATCAGCCCCAGCATTTT. It encodes CASSESLRGNQPQHF.

This clonotype has a count of ten or more. The chain combines TRBV2 with TRBJ2-7, with unresolved D. The V gene's germline CDR1 is SNHLY and CDR2 FYNNEI. The V end lost 3 bases, the J end lost 7 bases, and 10 bases lay between the germline ends. This CDR3 region has 12 residues. The CDR3 loop is CASSEGSKEQYV. The CDR3 DNA reads as TGTGCCAGCAGTGAGGGCTCGAAGGAGCAGTACGTC.

The V call is TRBV29-1, the J call TRBJ2-1; 10 positions match TRBD2. Trimming at V came to 6 bases and at J to 2 bases, leaving 4 bases not matched to a gene. The germline CDR1 and CDR2 sequences are SQVTM and ANQGSEA. The CDR3 extends over 14 amino acids. This CDR3 reads CSVSSGGAYNEQFF. CDR3 DNA: TGCAGCGTATCAAGCGGGGGGGCCTACAATGAGCAGTTCTTC.

This chain uses TRBV7-9 with TRBJ1-4; D call uncertain. Per the germline V gene, CDR1 is SEHNR and CDR2 is FQNEAQ (reference sequence). The CDR3 covers 14 residues. Trimming shortened V by 0 bases and J by 3 bases, and 5 bases separated the two germline ends. The CDR3 bases are TGTGCCAGCAGCTTAGCTGGGTCTAATGAAAAACTGTTTTTT. Protein product: CASSLAGSNEKLFF.

This clonotype was counted between two and nine times. The rearrangement uses TRBV7-2 and TRBJ2-3; D might be TRBD1 or TRBD2, each matching 5 bases. Germline values: CDR1 SGHTA, CDR2 FQGNSA. Trimming took 7 bases from V and 2 from J, leaving 16 bases between them. The CDR3 runs to 15 residues. The CDR3, as DNA: TGTGCCAGCACCAAATATGGGGGAAACACAGATACGCAGTATTTT. Translated, it gives CASTKYGGNTDTQYF.

This clonotype was counted many times. The genes are TRBV27 and TRBJ1-5, with 7 bases fitting TRBD1. This CDR3 is built from 12 residues. With V trimmed by 10 bases and J by 7 bases, 7 bases remained unmatched. Germline values: CDR1 MNHEY, CDR2 SMNVEV (reference sequence). Here the CDR3 reads CATRGEGQPQHF. CDR3 bases: TGTGCCACCAGGGGGGAGGGACAGCCCCAGCATTTT.

This rearrangement joins TRBV20-1 to TRBJ2-1; the match to TRBD2 covers 12 bases. CDR1 and CDR2 (germline): DFQATT, SNEGSKA (reference sequence). V was clipped by 0 bases and J by 6 bases; unmatched bases: 9. This CDR3 is 17 amino acids long. This CDR3 is CSARDPITSGGTNEQFF. DNA of the CDR3: TGCAGTGCTAGAGATCCTATTACTAGCGGGGGGACCAATGAGCAGTTCTTC.

The V call is TRBV10-3, the J call TRBJ2-3, with D possibly TRBD2 on 5 matching bases. V shed 3 bases and J shed 3 bases, with 13 bases lying between them. The CDR3 has 15 residues. The germline gives CDR1 ENHRY, CDR2 SYGVKD. Here the CDR3 DNA reads TGTGCCATCAGTGACAAAACGGGGTTTACAGATACGCAGTATTTT. Translated, it gives CAISDKTGFTDTQYF.